These 2 T cell receptor beta chains were sequenced from one sample in a study of T-cell reconstitution after alpha-beta-depleted transplantation in children. The TCRbeta library incorporated unique molecular identifiers. TCRdb processed the PCR reads anew with MiXCR; each CDR3 protein has one entry. The table includes 200,000 to 250,000 distinct CDR3 sequences, 11% detected once. Specimen: PBMCs, collected before TCRalphabeta/CD19-depleted stem cell transplant. The receptors shown here come from a child younger than two with acute myeloid leukemia, due to receive a stem cell transplant.

This clonotype was recorded many times. This chain connects TRBV20-1 to TRBJ1-4; TRBD1 matches 7 bases. The CDR3 runs 14 residues. Germline V gene data show CDR1 as DFQATT and CDR2 as SNEGSKA (reference sequence). The V and J ends lost 0 bases and 8 bases, in that order; junction bases with no gene match: 6. Here the CDR3 DNA reads TGCAGTGCTAGAGATAACAGGGGTGACGAAAAACTGTTTTTT. Its translation: CSARDNRGDEKLFF.

V is TRBV6-4 and J is TRBJ2-2; tentatively, D is TRBD1 or TRBD2 (5 bases each). Trimming removed 7 bases from V and 2 bases from J, with 14 bases in between. This CDR3 is built from 15 residues. Germline CDR1 and CDR2: MRHNA and SNTAGT. The CDR3 nucleotides are TGTGCCAGCAAAGGGAACCGGGGCAACACCGGGGAGCTGTTTTTT. This encodes CASKGNRGNTGELFF.